This T cell receptor (beta chain) was documented in a study of response to subunit inactivated influenza vaccine (dated by TCRdb to the late 2010s). Background on the whole study: Deep quantitative T cell receptor repertoire profiling was used in the study to track responses to a trivalent subunit inactivated influenza vaccine.

The method was RT-PCR. Reads for this sample came from an Illumina HiSeq 2500. TCRdb reanalyzed the raw reads on its own, using fastp at Q25 for trimming and MiXCR for clone calling, and kept in-frame beta chains. Records with the same CDR3 protein are collapsed into one entry carrying the most frequent genes and DNA. For this sample the table gives around 480,000 distinct CDR3 sequences, of which approximately 11% were detected only once. The ten biggest clones cover 12% of the sample. The CDR3 measures 14 amino acids from cysteine to phenylalanine. Kept here is only the CDR3 DNA, which spans 42 bases and is read in frame from base 1. V sheds 5 bases and J sheds 1 base, leaving 11 bases between their ends. CDR1 SEHNR and CDR2 FQNEAQ were looked up in the germline V gene (reference sequence). The time point label here, explained by the study, means: more than 40 days after influenza vaccine administration.

To note about this clonotype: Its antigen is still unknown. No base qualities exist here, and no much larger clone lies one base off it.

The paper as a whole reports these results and caveats: It was suggested by the authors that each seasonal influenza vaccination may recruit only a limited number of new T cells.

The sequencing here drew on PBMCs from blood, taken more than 35 days after vaccination. This chain is built from TRBV7-9 and TRBJ1-1; the D gene is perhaps TRBD1, from 5 matching bases. This TCR came from a man aged 45-60 years who received an inactivated influenza vaccine. Donor details come from another sample of the same person, matched by shared clones. DNA sequence: TGTGCCAGCAGCCCGGACATTTGGAACACTGAAGCTTTCTTT. This codes for CASSPDIWNTEAFF.